Below are 13 T cell receptor beta chains sequenced from a single sample in a study of T cells in localized non-small cell lung cancer. Clones were read by immunoSEQ multiplex PCR, and TCRdb kept only the in-frame ones, dropping some. The sample carries 15,000 to 20,000 clones, around 80% recorded once. The sequenced sample was peripheral blood, obtained before any cancer treatment. All receptors derive from a male donor aged 60 or older with stage III lung adenocarcinoma.

The chain uses TRBV6-4 and TRBJ1-2; the match to TRBD1 covers 8 bases. V gave up 2 bases and J gave up 4 bases; unmatched junction bases: 6. This CDR3 comprises 15 residues. The germline V gene encodes CDR1 MRHNA and CDR2 SNTAGT. Here the CDR3 reads CASSDPGTGSYGYTF. In DNA, the CDR3 is TGTGCCAGCAGTGACCCTGGGACAGGAAGCTATGGCTACACCTTC.

This chain joins TRBV28 and TRBJ1-2; 8 nucleotides agree with TRBD1. Germline V gene data show CDR1 as MDHEN and CDR2 as SYDVKM. CDR3 length: 14 amino acids. Germline trimming cut 6 bases from V and 4 bases from J; bases unmatched to any gene: 7. The DNA for the CDR3 is TGTGCCAGCAGCCAGGGGGCGGGGTCCTATGGCTACACCTTC. It translates to CASSQGAGSYGYTF.

This clone turned up a few times. The chain is built from TRBV11-1 and TRBJ2-7; no clear D. The CDR3 spans 14 residues. The V and J ends lost 5 bases and 4 bases respectively, with 15 bases between them. CDR1 SGHAT and CDR2 FQDESV come from the germline V gene (reference sequence). CDR3 bases: TGTGCCAGCAGCCCGTCACCTGGCCCGTACGAGCAGTACTTC. As protein: CASSPSPGPYEQYF.

This clone appeared a few times. The V and J genes are TRBV11-2 and TRBJ2-1; D remains unclear. CDR3 length equals 14 residues. V lost 1 base and J lost 1, with 5 bases in between. Germline CDR1 SGHAT, CDR2 FQNNGV. CDR3 coding DNA: TGTGCCAGCAGCTTAGGAGGATCCTACAATGAGCAGTTCTTC. Translation: CASSLGGSYNEQFF.

V and J are TRBV5-8 and TRBJ2-1; D might be TRBD1 (6 bases). Trimming took off 5 bases at V and 6 bases at J, with 15 bases between the two ends. CDR1 and CDR2 from the germline V gene are SGHTS and YDEGEE. This CDR3 has 14 residues. The CDR3 DNA is TGTGCCAGCAGTAATAACAGGGCCTCCAATGAGCAGTTCTTC. Protein sequence: CASSNNRASNEQFF.

This clone was picked up a small number of times. The chain recombines TRBV7-9 with TRBJ1-2, with 7 positions matching TRBD1. The CDR3 has 15 residues. Germline V lookup: CDR1 SEHNR, CDR2 FQNEAQ (reference sequence). V shed 4 bases, J shed 3 bases, and the junction held 8 bases outside the gene matches. The CDR3 spells CASSWPTGPHYGYTF. CDR3 nucleotides: TGTGCCAGCAGCTGGCCGACAGGGCCCCACTATGGCTACACCTTC.

This rearrangement joins TRBV7-2 to TRBJ1-1, with 8 bases identical to TRBD1. This CDR3 is 16 amino acids long. The germline V gene encodes CDR1 SGHTA and CDR2 FQGNSA. The V segment lost 2 bases and the J segment 0 bases; nucleotides outside the gene matches: 5. CDR3 sequence reads: CASSLRTGLVNTEAFF. In DNA form, the CDR3 reads TGTGCCAGCAGCTTAAGGACAGGGTTGGTGAACACTGAAGCTTTCTTT.

This clone appeared a single time. The chain is built from TRBV7-2 and TRBJ1-4; a weak D match, TRBD1 (6 bases). V was pared by 5 bases and J by 3 bases, with 13 bases between. The CDR3 has 15 residues. Germline lookup yields CDR1 SGHTA and CDR2 FQGNSA. DNA of the CDR3: TGTGCCAGCAGCCAGTCCGGGACACCTAATGAAAAACTGTTTTTT. This translates into CASSQSGTPNEKLFF.

The rearrangement uses TRBV19 and TRBJ2-5; 7 positions agree with TRBD2. Trimming took 3 bases from V and 3 from J; bases not matched to a gene: 13. Germline assignment: CDR1 LNHDA and CDR2 SQIVND (reference sequence). CDR3 size: 17 residues. CDR3 residues: CASSMGLVGRGKETQYF. In DNA, the CDR3 is TGTGCCAGTAGTATGGGGTTGGTAGGGCGGGGGAAAGAGACCCAGTACTTC.

This chain joins TRBV6-6 and TRBJ2-5; 8 bases are shared with TRBD2. The germline V gene has CDR1 MNHNY and CDR2 SVGAGI (reference sequence). This CDR3 is 13 amino acids long. The V segment lost 10 bases and the J segment 4 bases; nucleotides outside the gene matches: 8. The DNA of the CDR3 is TGTGCCACAGGAGCGGGGGTTGGAGAGACCCAGTACTTC. It encodes CATGAGVGETQYF.

The chain is built from TRBV9 and TRBJ2-3; weak D call: TRBD2 (5 bases). Trimming shortened V by 7 bases and J by 1 base, and 10 bases separated the two germline ends. Per the germline V gene, CDR1 is SGDLS and CDR2 is YYNGEE. The CDR3 spans 13 residues. The CDR3 protein is CASGSSRTDTQYF. CDR3 bases: TGTGCCAGCGGGAGTAGCCGCACAGATACGCAGTATTTT.

The chain employs TRBV5-1 and TRBJ1-3; no definite D call. Germline CDR1 is SGHRS and CDR2 is YFSETQ. V was cut by 3 bases and J by 4 bases, with 17 bases left in between. This CDR3 is 16 amino acids long. The CDR3 reads CASSSGYGVAGNTIYF. The CDR3, as DNA: TGCGCCAGCAGCTCCGGTTATGGGGTCGCCGGAAACACCATATATTTT.

This rearrangement joins TRBV9 to TRBJ2-3; 9 nucleotides match TRBD2. Germline CDR1 reads SGDLS; CDR2 reads YYNGEE. The CDR3 consists of 16 residues. With V trimmed by 0 bases and J by 6 bases, 8 bases remained unmatched. CDR3 protein: CASSVGYAGGVDTQYF. In nucleotides, the CDR3 is TGTGCCAGCAGCGTAGGATACGCGGGGGGGGTGGATACGCAGTATTTT.